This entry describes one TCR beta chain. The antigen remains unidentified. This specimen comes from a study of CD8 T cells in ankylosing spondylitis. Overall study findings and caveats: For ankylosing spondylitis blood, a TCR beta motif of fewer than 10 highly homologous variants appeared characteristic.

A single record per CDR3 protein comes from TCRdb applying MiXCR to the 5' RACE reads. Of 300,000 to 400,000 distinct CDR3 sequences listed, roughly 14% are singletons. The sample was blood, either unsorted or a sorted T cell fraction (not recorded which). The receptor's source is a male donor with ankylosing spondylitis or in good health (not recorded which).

In nucleotides, the CDR3 is TGTGCCAGCAGCGGGACAGGGGCAAACTATGGCTACACCTTC. Translating it yields CASSGTGANYGYTF. This chain connects TRBV6-1 to TRBJ1-2; TRBD1 aligns across 10 bases. The V gene's germline CDR1 is MNHNS and CDR2 SASEGT. After removal of 6 bases from V and 2 bases from J, the junction contained 3 bases not matched to a gene. The CDR3 sequence is 14 residues long.